This T cell receptor (beta chain) was identified during a study of blood T cell repertoires in COVID-19. The data were produced by immunoSEQ multiplex PCR, yet TCRdb's version contains in-frame clones alone and is incomplete. The profile shows over 75,000 clones, around three quarters of them singletons. V lost 5 bases, J lost 7 bases, and 6 bases stayed unmatched. Germline V gives CDR1 MNHEY, CDR2 SMNVEV (reference sequence). This CDR3 has 15 amino acids. The J gene is TRBJ2-1, the V gene TRBV27, with 12 positions matching TRBD2. Sequencing input: peripheral blood. This receptor was identified in a man aged 45 to 65 who had recovered from COVID-19. CDR3 DNA sequence: TGTGCCAGCAGTACCCTAGCGGGAGGGCCTAATGAGCAGTTCTTC. Amino acids: CASSTLAGGPNEQFF.